These 32 T cell receptor beta chains were all obtained from the same sample, sequenced in a study of CD8 T cells in ankylosing spondylitis. TCRdb re-analysed the 5' RACE reads in MiXCR, keeping a single row per CDR3 protein. In the table there are around 150,000 distinct CDR3 sequences, approximately 7.3% of which are singletons. Sequencing used blood, either unsorted or a sorted T cell fraction (not recorded which). These TCRs come from a female donor with ankylosing spondylitis or in good health (not recorded which).

This clonotype was detected many times. The chain joins TRBV4-1 to TRBJ2-4, with D perhaps matching TRBD2 (5 bases). V lost 0 bases and J lost 8, with 14 bases in between. CDR3 length: 15 amino acids. The germline gives CDR1 MGHRA, CDR2 YSYEKL. The chain's CDR3 is CASSQDAAEGDIQYF. As DNA, the CDR3 is TGCGCCAGCAGCCAAGACGCGGCCGAGGGTGACATTCAGTACTTC.

This clonotype was seen many times. This chain connects TRBV15 to TRBJ2-5; D perhaps matches TRBD2 (5 bases). The CDR3 contains 15 residues. Looked up from germline, CDR1 is LNHNV and CDR2 is YYDKDF (reference sequence). Trimming shortened V by 4 bases and J by 0 bases, and 12 bases separated the two germline ends. DNA of the CDR3: TGTGCCACCAGCAAAACGGGGAGAAACCAAGAGACCCAGTACTTC. This translates into CATSKTGRNQETQYF.

This clonotype was seen more than once but under ten times. The rearrangement links TRBV28 to TRBJ2-3, with 8 bases identical to TRBD1. Losses at the gene ends were 5 bases for V and 1 base for J; bases not matched to a gene: 8. The CDR3 runs 16 residues. The germline V gene encodes CDR1 MDHEN and CDR2 SYDVKM. The CDR3 sequence is CASSLPGGFGTDTQYF. The DNA for the CDR3 is TGTGCCAGCAGTCTCCCAGGGGGCTTTGGCACAGATACGCAGTATTTT.

This clonotype appeared many times. The rearrangement links TRBV29-1 to TRBJ2-4; no definite D call. The CDR3 is made up of 13 amino acids. The V end was cut by 6 bases, the J end by 0 bases, with 9 bases between. Germline-derived CDR1 and CDR2 are SQVTM and ANQGSEA. CDR3 in amino acids: CSVLTEAKNIQYF. For the CDR3, the DNA is TGCAGCGTCTTGACCGAAGCCAAAAACATTCAGTACTTC.

This clonotype was recorded at least ten times. The chain links TRBV4-1 to TRBJ2-5; a possible D gene is TRBD2 (6 bases). The germline CDR1 and CDR2 sequences are MGHRA and YSYEKL. V was clipped by 4 bases and J by 5 bases, with 14 bases between them. The CDR3 covers 14 residues. The chain's CDR3 is CASSLLGGVETQYF. The CDR3 nucleotides read TGCGCCAGCAGCCTACTCGGGGGTGTGGAGACCCAGTACTTC.

This clonotype was detected many times. CDR3 sequence: CASTVGTINTGELFF. In nucleotides, the CDR3 is TGTGCCAGCACCGTCGGGACTATCAACACCGGGGAGCTGTTTTTT. V is TRBV2 and J is TRBJ2-2, with 7 bases fitting TRBD2. Germline CDR1 reads SNHLY; CDR2 reads FYNNEI. The CDR3 loop spans 15 amino acids. The trim removed 7 bases at V and 2 bases at J, leaving 7 bases unmatched.

At least ten counts were recorded for this clonotype. The chain carries TRBV5-1 and TRBJ2-2; TRBD1 is a possible D gene (6 bases). The CDR3 loop spans 15 amino acids. The germline gives CDR1 SGHRS, CDR2 YFSETQ. V was clipped by 7 bases and J by 0 bases, with 13 bases between them. CDR3 sequence: CASQQGLTNTGELFF. The CDR3 DNA is TGCGCCAGCCAACAGGGCCTCACGAACACCGGGGAGCTGTTTTTT.

There are many counts of this clonotype. The V and J genes are TRBV11-2 and TRBJ2-7; D might be TRBD2 (5 bases). V was clipped by 5 bases and J by 8 bases, with 13 bases between them. This CDR3 is 12 amino acids long. CDR1 is SGHAT and CDR2 is FQNNGV in the germline V gene. CDR3 loop: CASSVGRLQQYF. The CDR3 region has the DNA TGTGCCAGCAGCGTTGGGAGACTACAGCAGTACTTC.

A word on this clonotype: A much more abundant neighbour one base away suggests this may be a read error. The V and J genes are TRBV7-2 and TRBJ1-4, with unresolved D. The CDR3 contains 13 residues. The V gene's germline CDR1 is SGHTA and CDR2 FQGNSA. CDR3: CAGSLWQNEKLFF. As DNA, the CDR3 is TGTGCCGGCAGCTTATGGCAAAATGAAAAACTGTTTTTT.

This clonotype has just a few counts. The chain combines TRBV27 with TRBJ1-1; perhaps TRBD1 as D (5 bases). V gave up 6 bases and J gave up 0 bases, with 14 bases separating them. This CDR3 region has 15 residues. Germline loops: CDR1 MNHEY, CDR2 SMNVEV (reference sequence). CDR3 sequence (DNA): TGTGCCAGCAGAACCCCTAAGGGGATGAACACTGAAGCTTTCTTT. Translating gives CASRTPKGMNTEAFF.

This clonotype was counted at least ten times. The chain links TRBV5-1 to TRBJ1-1, with D uncertain. This CDR3 comprises 14 residues. Trimming removed 0 bases at V and 4 bases at J, with 10 bases between. Germline-derived CDR1 and CDR2 are SGHRS and YFSETQ. CDR3 in amino acids: CASSLVSSGTEAFF. The CDR3 DNA is TGCGCCAGCAGCTTGGTTTCGAGCGGCACTGAAGCTTTCTTT.

This clonotype was detected ten times or more. The chain carries TRBV7-8 and TRBJ1-2; D remains unclear. Germline V gene sequence: CDR1 SGHVS, CDR2 FQNEAQ. The CDR3 has 13 residues. V lost 1 base, J lost 4 bases, and 7 bases lay in between. Written as DNA, the CDR3 is TGTGCCAGCAGCTTAGGGAGAGCCTATGGCTACACCTTC. It translates to CASSLGRAYGYTF.

This clonotype appeared many times. V is TRBV19 and J is TRBJ1-1; D is perhaps TRBD1 (5 bases). Trimming shortened V by 4 bases and J by 9 bases, and 18 bases separated the two germline ends. The CDR3 loop spans 14 amino acids. Germline V gene sequence: CDR1 LNHDA, CDR2 SQIVND (reference sequence). CDR3 in DNA: TGTGCCAGTAGTAGTCGGGGCAACTATCAGCAAGCTTTCTTT. Translation: CASSSRGNYQQAFF.

Ten or more counts support this clonotype. This chain joins TRBV6-1 and TRBJ1-2; no firm D call. The germline V gene encodes CDR1 MNHNS and CDR2 SASEGT. This CDR3 has 14 residues. V lost 7 bases, J lost 0 bases, and 12 bases lay in between. CDR3 DNA: TGTGCCAGCAAGTCCCGGGGAGCTAACTATGGCTACACCTTC. Its translation is CASKSRGANYGYTF.

This clonotype was detected many times. This chain links TRBV4-3 with TRBJ2-1; D is perhaps TRBD1 (9 bases). Germline values: CDR1 LGHNA, CDR2 YSLEER. Between the trimmed V and J ends, which lost 1 base and 8 bases, there was a span of 18 bases. This CDR3 has 16 residues. The CDR3 DNA sequence: TGCGCCAGCAGCCAAGTAGCGGGACAGGGATCAGATGAGCAGTTCTTC. It encodes CASSQVAGQGSDEQFF.

The chain employs TRBV20-1 and TRBJ1-1, with D tentatively TRBD1 (6 bases). This CDR3 region has 14 residues. CDR1 and CDR2 from the germline V gene are DFQATT and SNEGSKA (reference sequence). V lost 2 bases to trimming and J lost 5 bases, with 15 bases between them. CDR3 loop: CSARRDWGATEAFF. In DNA form, the CDR3 reads TGCAGTGCTAGACGGGATTGGGGGGCTACTGAAGCTTTCTTT.

In this sample, this clonotype turned up a few times. Just one base apart from a much larger clone, this may be a read error. The conserved closing phenylalanine or tryptophan is absent in this CDR3, likely reflecting a read error. The chain recombines TRBV6-1 with TRBJ2-1; D possibly corresponds to TRBD2 (5 bases). V was trimmed by 7 bases and J by 2 bases, leaving 9 bases between them. This CDR3 comprises 13 residues. Looked up from germline, CDR1 is MNHNS and CDR2 is SASEGT. The CDR3 sequence: CASTRAAYNEQFS. CDR3 nucleotide sequence: TGTGCCAGCACAAGAGCGGCCTACAATGAGCAGTTCTCC.

In this sample, this clonotype turned up many times. The CDR3 DNA is TGTGCCAGCTTTGGGGGCCTAACGAATTCACCCCTCCACTTT. This gives the protein CASFGGLTNSPLHF. V and J are TRBV6-2 or TRBV6-3 and TRBJ1-6, with TRBD1 as a possible D gene (6 bases). This CDR3 is built from 14 residues. Germline values: CDR1 MNHEY, CDR2 SVGEGT. V was trimmed by 8 bases and J by 7 bases, leaving 15 bases between them.

This clonotype was detected only a few times. The chain couples TRBV6-5 to TRBJ1-6; D is perhaps TRBD1 (5 bases). Trimming removed 5 bases from V and 7 bases from J, with 9 bases in between. From germline, CDR1 is MNHEY and CDR2 SVGAGI. CDR3 length: 13 residues. The CDR3: CASSDRLNSPLHF. As DNA, the CDR3 is TGTGCCAGCAGTGACAGACTAAATTCACCCCTCCACTTT.

This clonotype came up many times. The chain is built from TRBV21-1 and TRBJ2-5; TRBD2 is the table's D call and was not checked against the DNA. TRBV21-1 has pseudogene status. The CDR3 has 16 amino acids. CDR3 DNA: TGTGCCAGCAGCAAATCGGGGACTAGAGCAAGCAAGACCCAGTACTTC. Amino acids: CASSKSGTRASKTQYF.

This clonotype showed up many times. The V call is TRBV5-1, the J call TRBJ1-5; perhaps TRBD1 as D (5 bases). V was cut by 1 base and J by 4 bases, with 15 bases left in between. This CDR3 has 16 residues. Germline CDR1 reads SGHRS; CDR2 reads YFSETQ. CDR3 residues: CASSLKGPGGNQPQHF. The CDR3 DNA reads as TGCGCCAGCAGCTTGAAGGGACCCGGTGGGAATCAGCCCCAGCATTTT. Using reference TRBV5-1 and TRBJ1-5 for the parts outside the CDR3, the full variable domain is KAGVTQTPRYLIKTRGQQVTLSCSPISGHRSVSWYQQTPGQGLQFLFEYFSETQRNKGNFPGRFSGRQFSNSRSEMNVSTLELGDSALYLCASSLKGPGGNQPQHFGDGTRLSIL.

Ten or more counts support this clonotype. This chain uses TRBV5-1 with TRBJ1-4, with 8 bases lining up with TRBD1. After removal of 1 base from V and 5 bases from J, the junction contained 7 bases not matched to a gene. In germline, CDR1 is SGHRS, CDR2 YFSETQ. The CDR3 loop spans 16 amino acids. The CDR3 spells CASSLTPTGGNEKLFF. As DNA, the CDR3 is TGCGCCAGCAGCTTGACCCCAACAGGGGGAAATGAAAAACTGTTTTTT.

By its share, this clonotype is medium-sized. This chain connects TRBV5-1 to TRBJ2-7; D is possibly TRBD1 (5 bases). There are 14 residues in the CDR3. Trimming pared 5 bases from V and 0 bases from J, leaving 12 bases between. Germline CDR1 reads SGHRS; CDR2 reads YFSETQ. The CDR3 here is CASRDQGSSYEQYF. The DNA of the CDR3 is TGCGCCAGCAGGGATCAGGGAAGCTCCTACGAGCAGTACTTC.

This clonotype was counted many times. V usage is TRBV5-4 and J usage is TRBJ1-1; D uncertain. V lost 3 bases and J lost 5, with 14 bases in between. The CDR3 has 14 residues. From germline, CDR1 is SGHNT and CDR2 YYREEE (reference sequence). DNA of the CDR3: TGTGCCAGCAGCTCGGGAGCAAGCGTTACTGAAGCTTTCTTT. Translation: CASSSGASVTEAFF.

This clonotype has a count of ten or more. The CDR3 protein is CATSDSTRVAQYF. The CDR3 nucleotides are TGTGCCACCAGTGATTCGACCCGCGTGGCGCAGTATTTT. The V gene is TRBV24-1, the J gene TRBJ2-3; D gene ambiguous. The germline gives CDR1 KGHDR, CDR2 SFDVKD. CDR3 length: 13 amino acids. V was clipped by 2 bases and J by 10 bases, with 12 bases between them.

The table lists this clonotype with many counts. The V and J genes are TRBV5-1 and TRBJ2-7; 10 nucleotides align to TRBD2. The germline gives CDR1 SGHRS, CDR2 YFSETQ. The trim removed 0 bases at V and 2 bases at J, leaving 8 bases unmatched. The CDR3 sequence is 17 residues long. CDR3 nucleotides: TGCGCCAGCAGCTTGGCCTCGGGACTAGCGACCCCCTACGAGCAGTACTTC. Its translation: CASSLASGLATPYEQYF.

A word on this clonotype: A much more abundant neighbour one base away suggests this may be a read error. This chain connects TRBV3-1 to TRBJ1-6; the D is unclear. This CDR3 comprises 12 residues. Germline-derived CDR1 and CDR2 are LGHDT and YNNKEL (reference sequence). Trimming pared 1 base from V and 15 bases from J, leaving 10 bases between. The chain's CDR3 is CASSQGGVHLHF. CDR3 in DNA: TGTGCCAGCAGCCAAGGGGGTGTACACCTCCACTTT.

In regard to this clonotype: A much larger clone lies one base from this, so it may be a read error. The chain uses TRBV3-1 and TRBJ2-1; D unclear. The CDR3 extends over 13 amino acids. Germline lookup yields CDR1 LGHDT and CDR2 YNNKEL (reference sequence). The CDR3 DNA sequence: TGTGTCAGCAGCCGAAGAGGCGATAATGAGCAGTTCTTC. Protein sequence: CVSSRRGDNEQFF.

This clonotype was recorded many times. This chain connects TRBV12-3 or TRBV12-4 to TRBJ1-2; possible D gene TRBD1, 5 bases. Trimming stripped 2 bases from V and 4 bases from J, with 11 bases between. This CDR3 spans 14 amino acids. This CDR3 is CASSLLGQGYGYTF. The CDR3, as DNA: TGTGCCAGCAGTTTACTGGGGCAGGGCTATGGCTACACCTTC.

To note about this clonotype: The junction shows a germline mismatch at one end, possibly a read error. V gene TRBV6-1 combines with J gene TRBJ1-4, with D possibly TRBD1 on 5 matching bases. Germline lookup yields CDR1 MNHNS and CDR2 SASEGT. The CDR3 consists of 14 residues. DNA for the CDR3: TGTGCCGGCAGTGAAAGACAGTCTAATGAAAAACTGTTTTTT. It encodes CAGSERQSNEKLFF.

Ten or more counts support this clonotype. This sequence joins TRBV2 and TRBJ2-1; 8 bases line up with TRBD1. Germline V gene data show CDR1 as SNHLY and CDR2 as FYNNEI. V lost 6 bases and J lost 8; bases outside the gene matches: 9. The length of the CDR3 is 14 residues. CDR3 protein: CASRADRGRYEQFF. The CDR3 coding sequence is TGTGCCAGCAGAGCCGACAGGGGTCGGTATGAGCAGTTCTTC. Combining the CDR3 with reference TRBV2 and TRBJ2-1 gives the whole variable domain EPEVTQTPSHQVTQMGQEVILRCVPISNHLYFYWYRQILGQKVEFLVSFYNNEISEKSEIFDDQFSVERPDGSNFTLKIRSTKLEDSAMYFCASRADRGRYEQFFGPGTRLTVL.

This clonotype was seen many times. The V and J genes are TRBV9 and TRBJ2-3, with D perhaps being TRBD1 or TRBD2 (5 bases each). Germline V gene data show CDR1 as SGDLS and CDR2 as YYNGEE. This CDR3 has 14 amino acids. V lost 1 base, J lost 4 bases, and 10 bases lay in between. The CDR3, as DNA: TGTGCCAGCAGCGTATATGAGGGACCAGATACGCAGTATTTT. It codes for CASSVYEGPDTQYF.